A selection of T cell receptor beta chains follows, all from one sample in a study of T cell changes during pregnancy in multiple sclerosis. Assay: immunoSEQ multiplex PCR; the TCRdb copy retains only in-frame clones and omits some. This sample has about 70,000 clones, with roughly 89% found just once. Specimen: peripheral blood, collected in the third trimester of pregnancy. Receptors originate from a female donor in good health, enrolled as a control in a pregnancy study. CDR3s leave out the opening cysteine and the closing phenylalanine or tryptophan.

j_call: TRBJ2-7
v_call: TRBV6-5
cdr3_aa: ASKPRQGGSYEQY

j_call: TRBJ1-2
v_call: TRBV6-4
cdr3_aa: ASRDTDRGGGYT

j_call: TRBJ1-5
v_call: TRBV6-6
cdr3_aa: ASSSQGGNQPQH

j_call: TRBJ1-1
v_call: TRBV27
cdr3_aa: ASMDNFLNTEAF

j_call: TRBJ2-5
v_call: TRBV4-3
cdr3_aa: ASSPTRGRMETQY

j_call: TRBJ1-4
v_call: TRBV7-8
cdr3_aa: ASSLVGGFNEKLF

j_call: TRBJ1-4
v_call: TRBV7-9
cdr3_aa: ASSLGGRNEKLF

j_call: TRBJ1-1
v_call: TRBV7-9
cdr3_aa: ASSLETGGHTEAF

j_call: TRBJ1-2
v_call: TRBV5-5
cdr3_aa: ASSLGQGAFYGYT

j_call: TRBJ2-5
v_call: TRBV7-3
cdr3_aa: ASSRSGGIETQY

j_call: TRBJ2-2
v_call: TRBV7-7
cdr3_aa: ASSPGTGRPGELF

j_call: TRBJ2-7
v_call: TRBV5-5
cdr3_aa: ASSLGTGQYEQY

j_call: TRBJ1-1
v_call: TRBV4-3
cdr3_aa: ASSSEYTEAF

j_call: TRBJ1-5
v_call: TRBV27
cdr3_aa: ASSLGQGNQPQH

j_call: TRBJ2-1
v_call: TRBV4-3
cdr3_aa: ASSQELAGVPRPEQF

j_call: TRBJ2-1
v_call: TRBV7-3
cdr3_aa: ASSTQGSSYNEQF

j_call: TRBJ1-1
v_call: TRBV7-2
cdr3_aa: ASSQALMNTEAF

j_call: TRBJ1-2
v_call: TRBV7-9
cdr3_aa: ASSLAFQGVGYT

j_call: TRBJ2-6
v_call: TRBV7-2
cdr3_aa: ASNRISGANVLT

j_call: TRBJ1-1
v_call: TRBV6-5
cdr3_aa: ASGSLRSNTEAF

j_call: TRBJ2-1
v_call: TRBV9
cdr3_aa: ASTLGASALNEQF

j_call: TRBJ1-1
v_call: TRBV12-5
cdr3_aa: ASGLGQKNTEAF

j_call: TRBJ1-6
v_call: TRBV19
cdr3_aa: ASSIAQGTNNSPLH

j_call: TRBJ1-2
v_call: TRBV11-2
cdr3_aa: ASSLGQGAHPRYGYT

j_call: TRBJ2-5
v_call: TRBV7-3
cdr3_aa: ASSLGAAQETQY

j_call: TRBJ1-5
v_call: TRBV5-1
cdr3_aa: ASSLGGNTHQPQH

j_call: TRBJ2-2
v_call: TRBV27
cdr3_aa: ASSLSDTGELF

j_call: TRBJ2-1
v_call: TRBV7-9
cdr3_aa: ASSQSEAGDNEQF

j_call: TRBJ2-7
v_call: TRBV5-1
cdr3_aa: ASSLDRGPYEQY

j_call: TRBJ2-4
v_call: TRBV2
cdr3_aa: ASSVFTGQGNIQY

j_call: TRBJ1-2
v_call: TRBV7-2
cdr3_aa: ASSLDGTGVYGYT

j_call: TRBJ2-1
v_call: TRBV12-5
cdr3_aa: ASGSQGTGNEQF

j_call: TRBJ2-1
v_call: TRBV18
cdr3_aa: ASSPLSPEQF

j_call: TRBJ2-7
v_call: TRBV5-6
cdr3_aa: ASNLLWGLAGGPYEQY

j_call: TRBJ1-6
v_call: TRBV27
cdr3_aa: ASNDRARGSPLH

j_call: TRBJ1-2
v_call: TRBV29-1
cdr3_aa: SVGGFYGYT

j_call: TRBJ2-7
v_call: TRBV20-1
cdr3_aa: SARDQNEQY

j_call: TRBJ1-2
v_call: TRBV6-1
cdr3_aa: ASSDNRSNYGYT

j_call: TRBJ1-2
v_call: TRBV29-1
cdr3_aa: SVLWGHGYT

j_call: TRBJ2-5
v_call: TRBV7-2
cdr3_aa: ASSRTPTQETQY

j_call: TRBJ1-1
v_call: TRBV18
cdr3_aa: ASSLTGRDTEAF

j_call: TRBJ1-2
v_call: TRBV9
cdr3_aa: ASSVAGQGPT

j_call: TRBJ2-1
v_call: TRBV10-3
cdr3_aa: AISDRLAGADNEQF

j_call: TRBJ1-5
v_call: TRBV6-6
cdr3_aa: ASSFPGTGDNQPQH

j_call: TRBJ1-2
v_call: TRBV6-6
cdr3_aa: ASSYPGGDYGYT

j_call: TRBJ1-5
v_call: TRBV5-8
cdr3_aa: ASSLGAGGGSNQPQH

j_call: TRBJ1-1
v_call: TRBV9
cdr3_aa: ASSVASVNTEAF

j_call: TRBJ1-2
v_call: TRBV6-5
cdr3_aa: ASSYRRQGDYGYT

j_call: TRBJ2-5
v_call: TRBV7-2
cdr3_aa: ASRPTSMETQY

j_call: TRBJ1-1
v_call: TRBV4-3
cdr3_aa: ASSPHPTGLNTEAF

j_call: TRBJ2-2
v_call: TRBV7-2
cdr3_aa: ASSLAPGFGTGELF

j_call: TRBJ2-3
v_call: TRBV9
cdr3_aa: ASTLDTQY

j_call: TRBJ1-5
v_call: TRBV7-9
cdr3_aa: ASSPPGQGDNQPQH

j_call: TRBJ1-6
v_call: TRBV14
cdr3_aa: ASSQVGPSRGRVSSYNSPLH